These 18 T cell receptor beta chains were sequenced from one sample in a study of CD8+ T cells in alopecia areata (dated by TCRdb to about 2018). The treatment or condition label of this sample denotes: oral pan-JAK inhibitor, 5-10 mg twice daily. Library method: the immunoSEQ multiplex PCR assay. RNA was extracted from all samples and reverse transcribed into cDNA as template for TCR sequencing. This immuneACCESS table, as held by TCRdb, lists in-frame sequences with V and J called but not all clones. Of the missing ones, under half trace to an unresolved V gene in checked studies; the others have no known cause. Here the sample has about 270,000 clones; 60% occur a single time. The leading ten clones occupy about 0.93% of the sample. This sample comprised CD4+ T cells sorted from blood, obtained around week 54, from a patient treated with tofacitinib. Receptor source: a human donor with alopecia areata.

This clone was detected a few times. This chain uses TRBV23-1 with TRBJ1-3, with a possible D match to TRBD1 (6 bases). TRBV23-1 is noted as an ORF with a role that remains uncertain. Between the trimmed V and J ends, which lost 3 bases and 0 bases, there was a span of 12 bases. The CDR3 has 16 amino acids. The chain's CDR3 is CASSHYDRNSGNTIYF. The CDR3 coding sequence is TGCGCCAGCAGTCACTACGACAGGAACTCTGGAAACACCATATATTTT.

This chain links TRBV7-2 with TRBJ2-5; D remains ambiguous. The J call may be incorrect, as the DNA end agrees better with TRBJ2-7. The germline gives CDR1 SGHTA, CDR2 FQGNSA. This CDR3 region has 13 residues. CDR3 nucleotide sequence: TGTGCCAGCAGCTGGGCAGGTATGGGCGAGCAGTACTTC. Residues: CASSWAGMGEQYF.

The sample holds a few counts of this clone. The chain couples TRBV14 to TRBJ2-2; TRBD1 aligns across 8 bases. Germline V gives CDR1 SGHDN, CDR2 FVKESK. This CDR3 spans 14 amino acids. With V trimmed by 4 bases and J by 3 bases, 1 base remained unmatched. The CDR3 sequence is CASSLTGDTGELFF. The CDR3 bases are TGTGCCAGCAGCCTGACAGGGGACACCGGGGAGCTGTTTTTT.

The rearrangement joins TRBV9 to TRBJ1-6, with a tentative D call TRBD1 (6 bases). Germline V gene data show CDR1 as SGDLS and CDR2 as YYNGEE. The CDR3 loop spans 16 amino acids. V lost 3 bases and J lost 11, with 21 bases in between. CDR3 DNA: TGTGCCAGCAGCGCGGAACAGGGATACAGACCTACACCCCTCCACTTT. Residues: CASSAEQGYRPTPLHF.

The rearrangement joins TRBV5-1 to TRBJ1-6; TRBD1 is a possible D gene (5 bases). CDR3 length equals 16 residues. With 1 base removed from V and 8 bases from J, the gap between germline ends came to 16 bases. CDR1 SGHRS and CDR2 YFSETQ come from the germline V gene. The CDR3 sequence: CASSLRAAGPDSPLHF. The CDR3, as DNA: TGCGCCAGCAGCTTGAGGGCAGCGGGACCGGATTCACCCCTCCACTTT.

This chain joins TRBV27 and TRBJ1-2; no clear D gene. The CDR3 has 13 residues. V lost 6 bases to trimming and J lost 7 bases, with 15 bases between them. Germline assignment: CDR1 MNHEY and CDR2 SMNVEV (reference sequence). The CDR3 DNA sequence: TGTGCCAGCAGGATTGGACCTTTTGGTGGCTACACCTTC. It encodes CASRIGPFGGYTF.

The J gene is TRBJ2-5, the V gene TRBV9; the D is unclear. This CDR3 comprises 13 residues. The germline V and J ends were trimmed by 1 base and 1 base, with 5 bases remaining between them. CDR1 is SGDLS, CDR2 YYNGEE, per germline. CDR3 sequence: CASSVRAQETQYF. The CDR3 DNA is TGTGCCAGCAGCGTACGGGCCCAAGAGACCCAGTACTTC.

This clone was counted only a few times. The V and J genes are TRBV4-3 and TRBJ1-4, with TRBD1 matching 8 bases. CDR1 and CDR2 from the germline V gene are LGHNA and YSLEER. The CDR3 totals 15 residues. V shed 2 bases, J shed 4 bases, and the junction held 3 bases outside the gene matches. CDR3 DNA sequence: TGCGCCAGCAGCCAATTGGACAGGGTTAATGAAAAACTGTTTTTT. Its translation is CASSQLDRVNEKLFF.

This clone was counted a few times. The sample carries other DNA sequences with the same CDR3. The rearrangement uses TRBV29-1 and TRBJ1-5, with D perhaps TRBD1 (5 bases). The V gene lost 4 bases and the J gene lost 0 bases, with 7 bases spanning the gap. Germline CDR1 is SQVTM and CDR2 is ANQGSEA. CDR3 length: 13 amino acids. The CDR3 reads CSVGGASNQPQHF. DNA for the CDR3: TGCAGCGTTGGAGGGGCTAGCAATCAGCCCCAGCATTTT.

This chain connects TRBV15 to TRBJ1-6; 11 bases match TRBD1. The V segment lost 0 bases and the J segment 3 bases; nucleotides outside the gene matches: 4. Looked up from germline, CDR1 is LNHNV and CDR2 is YYDKDF (reference sequence). The CDR3 spans 18 residues. For the CDR3, the DNA is TGTGCCACCAGCAGAGATTCGGGGACAGGGGGCTATAATTCACCCCTCCACTTT. This gives the protein CATSRDSGTGGYNSPLHF. The variable domain in full, completed from reference TRBV15 and TRBJ1-6, reads DAMVIQNPRYQVTQFGKPVTLSCSQTLNHNVMYWYQQKSSQAPKLLFHYYDKDFNNEADTPDNFQSRRPNTSFCFLDIRSPGLGDTAMYLCATSRDSGTGGYNSPLHFGNGTRLTVT.

Only a few counts were recorded for this clone. Other nucleotide sequences in the sample specify the same CDR3. The CDR3 sequence: CATSRDRGTEAFF. DNA for the CDR3: TGTGCCACCAGCAGAGACAGGGGCACTGAAGCTTTCTTT. This rearrangement joins TRBV15 to TRBJ1-1; tentative D call: TRBD1 (6 bases). This CDR3 has 13 residues. Trimming left V 0 bases short and J 4 bases short, with 6 bases between. Germline V gene lookup returns CDR1 LNHNV and CDR2 YYDKDF (reference sequence).

J is TRBJ1-2 and V is TRBV5-1; TRBD1 might be the D (5 bases). There are 13 residues in the CDR3. The V gene's germline CDR1 is SGHRS and CDR2 YFSETQ. V was trimmed by 3 bases and J by 7 bases, leaving 13 bases between them. The DNA of the CDR3 is TGCGCCAGCAGCTCCCCCGGGGGTAGTGGCTACACCTTC. As protein: CASSSPGGSGYTF.

This chain connects TRBV5-6 to TRBJ2-7; the D gene could be TRBD1 or TRBD2 (5 bases each). The CDR3 runs 13 residues. Trimming took off 0 bases at V and 5 bases at J, with 9 bases between the two ends. Germline-derived CDR1 and CDR2 are SGHDT and YYEEEE. The DNA for the CDR3 is TGTGCCAGCAGCTTGGATACGGGGCACGAGCAGTACTTC. This gives the protein CASSLDTGHEQYF.

The V gene is TRBV6-5, the J gene TRBJ2-2; tentatively, D is TRBD1 (5 bases). Germline V gives CDR1 MNHEY, CDR2 SVGAGI. V lost 6 bases and J 0 bases, leaving 11 bases between the germline ends. This CDR3 is built from 15 residues. The CDR3 spells CASSPTAPNTGELFF. CDR3 DNA sequence: TGTGCCAGCAGCCCGACAGCCCCGAACACCGGGGAGCTGTTTTTT.

This clone appeared a few times. The chain employs TRBV30 and TRBJ1-6; a possible D gene is TRBD1 (6 bases). The germline gives CDR1 GTSNPN, CDR2 SVGIG (reference sequence). Trimming stripped 4 bases from V and 2 bases from J, with 15 bases between. The CDR3 runs to 16 residues. CDR3 amino acids: CAWIGGGGTYNSPLHF. CDR3 nucleotides: TGTGCCTGGATAGGAGGGGGGGGCACCTATAATTCACCCCTCCACTTT.

This clone was seen a handful of times. This chain uses TRBV30 with TRBJ1-1; D is unresolved. The CDR3 loop spans 13 amino acids. Germline V gives CDR1 GTSNPN, CDR2 SVGIG (reference sequence). The germline V and J ends were trimmed by 6 bases and 0 bases, with 11 bases remaining between them. CDR3 sequence reads: CACSRILNTEAFF. Written as DNA, the CDR3 is TGTGCCTGTTCACGGATTTTGAACACTGAAGCTTTCTTT.

The chain couples TRBV29-1 to TRBJ2-5, with no clear D. The CDR3 is made up of 12 amino acids. The V end lost 3 bases, the J end lost 2 bases, and 7 bases lay between the germline ends. Per the germline V gene, CDR1 is SQVTM and CDR2 is ANQGSEA. CDR3 protein: CSVDARQETQYF. The CDR3 DNA reads TGCAGCGTTGATGCCAGGCAAGAGACCCAGTACTTC.

This clone was observed a few times. The rearrangement links TRBV30 to TRBJ2-5; 11 bases align to TRBD2. Germline values: CDR1 GTSNPN, CDR2 SVGIG (reference sequence). The CDR3 spans 19 residues. Germline trimming cut 4 bases from V and 1 base from J; bases unmatched to any gene: 17. The CDR3 region is CAWNGPGLAVGPPQETQYF. The CDR3 coding sequence is TGTGCCTGGAATGGGCCGGGACTAGCGGTCGGACCGCCCCAAGAGACCCAGTACTTC.